This T cell receptor beta chain emerged from a study of OX40 agonist ivuxolimab in advanced cancers. Study overall: Males comprised 70% to 85% of the group, whose mean age was roughly 60 years (range roughly 20 to 85). Treatment received earlier with anti-PD-1, anti-PD-L1 or anti-CTLA-4 agents was allowed, and approximately 44% had some. In three patients, partial responses were observed, one with hepatocellular carcinoma and two with cutaneous melanoma.

Germline values: CDR1 SEHNR, CDR2 FQNEAQ (reference sequence). The CDR3 loop spans 14 amino acids. Trimming removed 5 bases from V and 4 bases from J; junction bases left unmatched: 6. TCRdb keeps only in-frame clones here, not all; method: immunoSEQ multiplex PCR. The sample comprises some 95,000 clones, 90% to 95% of which are singletons, and 0.5% to 0.65% rests with the top ten. Study-wide findings and caveats: Partial responders treated at 0.1-3.0 mg/kg exhibited clonal expansion among the lowest measured.

This clone has a handful of counts. No antigen is known for it. The chain links TRBV7-9 to TRBJ2-5; 8 bases line up with TRBD2. The material sequenced was CD4+ or CD8+ T cells sorted from blood, taken in a trial of the OX40 agonist ivuxolimab. The receptor was derived from an adult with an advanced solid tumor such as melanoma, head and neck, liver or kidney cancer. The CDR3 loop reads CASSQRGGLETQYF. The CDR3 nucleotides read TGTGCCAGCAGCCAACGGGGGGGCCTAGAGACCCAGTACTTC.